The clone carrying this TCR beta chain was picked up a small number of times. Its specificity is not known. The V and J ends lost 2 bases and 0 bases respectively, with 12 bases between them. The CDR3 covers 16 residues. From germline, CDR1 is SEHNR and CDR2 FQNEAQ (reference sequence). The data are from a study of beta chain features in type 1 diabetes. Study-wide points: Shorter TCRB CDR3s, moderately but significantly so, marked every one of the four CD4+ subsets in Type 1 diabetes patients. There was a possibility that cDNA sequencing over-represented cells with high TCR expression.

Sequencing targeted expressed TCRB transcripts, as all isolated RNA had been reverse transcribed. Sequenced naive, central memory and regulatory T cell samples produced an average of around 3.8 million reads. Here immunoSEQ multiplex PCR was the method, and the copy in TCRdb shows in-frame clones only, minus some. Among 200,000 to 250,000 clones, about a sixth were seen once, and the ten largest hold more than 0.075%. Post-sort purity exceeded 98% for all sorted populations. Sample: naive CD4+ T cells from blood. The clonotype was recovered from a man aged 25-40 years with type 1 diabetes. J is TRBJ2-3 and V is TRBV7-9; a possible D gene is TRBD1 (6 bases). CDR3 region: CASSLRTDPSTDTQYF. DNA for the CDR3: TGTGCCAGCAGCTTACGGACAGACCCTAGCACAGATACGCAGTATTTT.